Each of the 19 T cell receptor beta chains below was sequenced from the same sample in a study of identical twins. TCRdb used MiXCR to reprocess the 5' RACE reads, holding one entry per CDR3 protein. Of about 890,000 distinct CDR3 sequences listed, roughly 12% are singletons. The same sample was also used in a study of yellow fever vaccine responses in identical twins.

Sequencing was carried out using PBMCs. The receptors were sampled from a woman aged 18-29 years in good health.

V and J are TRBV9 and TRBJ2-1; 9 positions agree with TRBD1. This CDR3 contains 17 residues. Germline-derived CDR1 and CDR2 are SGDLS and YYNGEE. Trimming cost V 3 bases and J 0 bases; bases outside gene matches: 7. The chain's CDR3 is CASSGRTGDTSYNEQFF. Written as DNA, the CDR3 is TGTGCCAGCAGCGGGAGGACAGGGGACACCTCCTACAATGAGCAGTTCTTC. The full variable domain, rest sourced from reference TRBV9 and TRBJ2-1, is DSGVTQTPKHLITATGQRVTLRCSPRSGDLSVYWYQQSLDQGLQFLIQYYNGEERAKGNILERFSAQQFPDLHSELNLSSLELGDSALYFCASSGRTGDTSYNEQFFGPGTRLTVL.

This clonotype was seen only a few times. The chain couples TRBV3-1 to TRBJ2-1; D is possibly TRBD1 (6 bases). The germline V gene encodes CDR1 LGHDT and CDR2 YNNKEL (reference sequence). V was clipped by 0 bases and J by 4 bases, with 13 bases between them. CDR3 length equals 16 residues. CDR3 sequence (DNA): TGTGCCAGCAGCCAAGATATCGCCGGGACATACAATGAGCAGTTCTTC. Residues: CASSQDIAGTYNEQFF.

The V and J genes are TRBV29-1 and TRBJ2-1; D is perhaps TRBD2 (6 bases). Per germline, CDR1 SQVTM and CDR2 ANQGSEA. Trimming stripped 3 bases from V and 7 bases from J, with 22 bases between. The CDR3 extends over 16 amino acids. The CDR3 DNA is TGCAGCGTTGAGGGGGGTGGACCTGACGCCGGGAATGAGCAGTTCTTC. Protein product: CSVEGGGPDAGNEQFF.

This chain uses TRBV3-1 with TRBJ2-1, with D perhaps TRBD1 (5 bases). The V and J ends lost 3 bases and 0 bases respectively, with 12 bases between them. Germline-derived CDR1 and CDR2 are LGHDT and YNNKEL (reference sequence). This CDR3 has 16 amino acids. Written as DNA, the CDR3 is TGTGCCAGCAGCCATGTGGGGCTTAGCTCCTACAATGAGCAGTTCTTC. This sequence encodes CASSHVGLSSYNEQFF.

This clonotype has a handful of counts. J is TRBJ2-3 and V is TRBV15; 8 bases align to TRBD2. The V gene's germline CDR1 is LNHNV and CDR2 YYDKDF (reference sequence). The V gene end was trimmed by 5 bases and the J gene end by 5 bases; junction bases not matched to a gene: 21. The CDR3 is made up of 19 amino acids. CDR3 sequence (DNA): TGTGCCACCAGCCAAAATCTACCGAGGAGCGGGAGAGGGGTAGATACGCAGTATTTT. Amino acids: CATSQNLPRSGRGVDTQYF.

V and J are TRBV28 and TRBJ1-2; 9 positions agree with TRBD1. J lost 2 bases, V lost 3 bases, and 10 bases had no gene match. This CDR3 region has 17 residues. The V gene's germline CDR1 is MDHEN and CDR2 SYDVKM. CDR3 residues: CASSFTGGAAPNYGYTF. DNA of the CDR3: TGTGCCAGCAGTTTTACAGGGGGCGCCGCCCCCAACTATGGCTACACCTTC.

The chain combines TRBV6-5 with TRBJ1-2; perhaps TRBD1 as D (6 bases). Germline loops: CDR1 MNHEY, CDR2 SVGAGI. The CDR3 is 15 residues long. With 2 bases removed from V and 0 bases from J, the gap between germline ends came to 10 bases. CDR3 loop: CASSYIQGANYGYTF. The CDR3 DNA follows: TGTGCCAGCAGTTACATACAGGGAGCTAACTATGGCTACACCTTC.

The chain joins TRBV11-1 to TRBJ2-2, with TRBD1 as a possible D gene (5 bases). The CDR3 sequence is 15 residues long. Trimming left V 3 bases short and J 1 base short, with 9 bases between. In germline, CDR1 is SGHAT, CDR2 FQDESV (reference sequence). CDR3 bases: TGTGCCAGCAGCTTTCAGGGATTGAACACCGGGGAGCTGTTTTTT. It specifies CASSFQGLNTGELFF.

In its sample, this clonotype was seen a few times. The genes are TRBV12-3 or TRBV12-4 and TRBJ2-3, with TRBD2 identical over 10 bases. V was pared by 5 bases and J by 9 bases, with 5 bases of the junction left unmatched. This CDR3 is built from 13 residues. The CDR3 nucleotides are TGTGCCAGCAGTACACCGGGACTAGCGACGCAGTATTTT. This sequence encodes CASSTPGLATQYF.

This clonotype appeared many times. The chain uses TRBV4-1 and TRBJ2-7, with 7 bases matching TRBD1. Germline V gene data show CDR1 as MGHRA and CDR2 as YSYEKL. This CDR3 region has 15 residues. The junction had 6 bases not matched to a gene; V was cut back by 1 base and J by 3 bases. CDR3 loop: CASSQGETGYYEQYF. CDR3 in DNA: TGCGCCAGCAGCCAAGGAGAGACAGGGTACTACGAGCAGTACTTC.

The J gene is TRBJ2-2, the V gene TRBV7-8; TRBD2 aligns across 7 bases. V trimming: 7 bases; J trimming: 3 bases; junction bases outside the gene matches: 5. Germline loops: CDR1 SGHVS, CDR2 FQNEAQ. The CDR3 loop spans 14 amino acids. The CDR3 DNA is TGTGCCAGCACGGCGGGAGAGTACACCGGGGAGCTGTTTTTT. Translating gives CASTAGEYTGELFF.

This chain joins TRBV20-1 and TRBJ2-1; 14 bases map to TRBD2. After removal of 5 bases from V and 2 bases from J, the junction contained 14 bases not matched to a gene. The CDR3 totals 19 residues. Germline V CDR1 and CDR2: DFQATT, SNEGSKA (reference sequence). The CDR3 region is CSAPTKPGLAGETYNEQFF. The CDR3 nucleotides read TGCAGTGCTCCCACGAAACCGGGACTAGCGGGGGAAACCTACAATGAGCAGTTCTTC.

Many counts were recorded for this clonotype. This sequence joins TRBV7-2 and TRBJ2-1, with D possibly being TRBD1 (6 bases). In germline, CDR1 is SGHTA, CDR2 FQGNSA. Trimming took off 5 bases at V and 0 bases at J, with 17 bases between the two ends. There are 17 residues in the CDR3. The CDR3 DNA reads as TGTGCCAGCAGCCCCGCTGGGACAATGTCCTCCTACAATGAGCAGTTCTTC. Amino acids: CASSPAGTMSSYNEQFF.

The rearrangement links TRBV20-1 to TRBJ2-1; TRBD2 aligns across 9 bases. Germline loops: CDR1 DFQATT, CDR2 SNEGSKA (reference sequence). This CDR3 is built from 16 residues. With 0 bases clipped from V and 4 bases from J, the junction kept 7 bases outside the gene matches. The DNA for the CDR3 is TGCAGTGCTAGAGATCGTGGCGGGGGGGCTTACAATGAGCAGTTCTTC. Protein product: CSARDRGGGAYNEQFF.

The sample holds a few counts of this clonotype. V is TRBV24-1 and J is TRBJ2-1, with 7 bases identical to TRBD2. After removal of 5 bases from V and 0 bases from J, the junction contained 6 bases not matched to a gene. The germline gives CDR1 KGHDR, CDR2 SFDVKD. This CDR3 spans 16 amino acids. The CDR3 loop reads CATSVKASGSYNEQFF. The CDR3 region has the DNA TGTGCCACCAGTGTAAAGGCTAGCGGCTCCTACAATGAGCAGTTCTTC.

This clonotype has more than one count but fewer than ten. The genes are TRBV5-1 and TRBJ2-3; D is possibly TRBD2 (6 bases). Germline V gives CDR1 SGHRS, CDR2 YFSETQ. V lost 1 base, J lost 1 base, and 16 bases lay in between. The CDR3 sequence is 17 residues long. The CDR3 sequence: CASSLSPPGAGTDTQYF. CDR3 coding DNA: TGCGCCAGCAGCTTGTCCCCCCCGGGAGCTGGCACAGATACGCAGTATTTT.

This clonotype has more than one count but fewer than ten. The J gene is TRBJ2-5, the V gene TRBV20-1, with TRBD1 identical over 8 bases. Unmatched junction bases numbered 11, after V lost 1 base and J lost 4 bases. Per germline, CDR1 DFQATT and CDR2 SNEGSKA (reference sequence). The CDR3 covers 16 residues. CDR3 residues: CSARGDNRGTGETQYF. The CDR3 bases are TGCAGTGCTAGAGGGGATAACAGGGGGACGGGAGAGACCCAGTACTTC.

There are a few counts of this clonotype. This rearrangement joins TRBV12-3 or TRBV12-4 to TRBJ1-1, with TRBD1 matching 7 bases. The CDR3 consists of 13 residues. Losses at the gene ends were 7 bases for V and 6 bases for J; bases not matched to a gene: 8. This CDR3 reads CASTGQALAEAFF. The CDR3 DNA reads TGTGCCAGCACCGGACAGGCGTTAGCTGAAGCTTTCTTT.

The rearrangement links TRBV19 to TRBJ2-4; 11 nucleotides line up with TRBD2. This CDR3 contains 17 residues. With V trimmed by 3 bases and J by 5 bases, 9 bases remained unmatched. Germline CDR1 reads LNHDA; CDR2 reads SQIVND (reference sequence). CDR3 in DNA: TGTGCCAGTAGTATTGGGGGGACTAGCGGTTCGGAAAACATTCAGTACTTC. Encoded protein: CASSIGGTSGSENIQYF.